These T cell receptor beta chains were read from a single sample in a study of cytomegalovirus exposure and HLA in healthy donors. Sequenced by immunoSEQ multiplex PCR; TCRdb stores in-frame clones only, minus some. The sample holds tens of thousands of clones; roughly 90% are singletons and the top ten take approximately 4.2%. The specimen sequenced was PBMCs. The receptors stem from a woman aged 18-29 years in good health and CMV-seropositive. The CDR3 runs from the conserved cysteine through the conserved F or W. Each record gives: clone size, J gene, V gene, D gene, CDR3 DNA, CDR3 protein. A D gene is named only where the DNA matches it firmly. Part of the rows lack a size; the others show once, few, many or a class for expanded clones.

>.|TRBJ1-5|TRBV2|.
TGTGCCAGCACTCGGGGAGGTGGTGGCAATCAGCCCCAGCATTTT
CASTRGGGGNQPQHF
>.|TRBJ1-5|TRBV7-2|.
TGTGCCAGCAGCTTATTTTCAGGGGGCAATCAGCCCCAGCATTTT
CASSLFSGGNQPQHF
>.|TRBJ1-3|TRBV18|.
TGTGCCAGCTCACCATCGCTTCTCGACAGTCAATTATCCTCTGGAAACACCATATATTTT
CASSPSLLDSQLSSGNTIYF
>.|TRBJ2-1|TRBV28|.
TGTGCCAGCAGTCCCCATAGCGGCTCCTACAATGAGCAGTTCTTC
CASSPHSGSYNEQFF
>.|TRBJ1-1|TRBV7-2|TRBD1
TGTGCCAGCAGATTCAGGGGGCTGGGGAACACTGAAGCTTTCTTT
CASRFRGLGNTEAFF
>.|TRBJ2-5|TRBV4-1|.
TGCGCCAGCAGCCAAGGATGGACGGGAGTGGAGACCCAGTACTTC
CASSQGWTGVETQYF
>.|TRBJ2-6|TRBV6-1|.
TGTGCCAGCAGTGAAGGGTCCGCTCGAGGTGGGGCCAACGTCCTGACTTTC
CASSEGSARGGANVLTF
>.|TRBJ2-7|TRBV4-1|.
TGCGCCAGCAGCCAAGTAGCAGGGAACTCCTACGAGCAGTACTTC
CASSQVAGNSYEQYF
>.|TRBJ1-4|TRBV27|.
TGTGCCAGCAGCTTCCCCTTTCGAGGGAATGAAAAACTGTTTTTT
CASSFPFRGNEKLFF
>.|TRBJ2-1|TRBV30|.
TGTGCCTGGAGTGTTGATGGGGGCCCCTACAATGAGCAGTTCTTC
CAWSVDGGPYNEQFF
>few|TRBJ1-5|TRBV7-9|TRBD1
TGTGCCAGCAGCCCCGGGCAGGGGGAGATTCAGCCCCAGCATTTT
CASSPGQGEIQPQHF
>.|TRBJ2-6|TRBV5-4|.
TGTGCCAGCAGCCCCGTCGTTTTTGGAGAGTCTGGGGCCAACGTCCTGACTTTC
CASSPVVFGESGANVLTF
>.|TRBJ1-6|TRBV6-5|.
TGTGCCAGCAGTTATAGGCTCACTCGGGTTTCACCCCTCCACTTT
CASSYRLTRVSPLHF
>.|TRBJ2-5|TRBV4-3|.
TGCGCCAGCAGCCAAGTCCTTCAAGAGACCCAGTACTTC
CASSQVLQETQYF
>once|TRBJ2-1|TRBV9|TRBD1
TGTGCCAGCAGCGCAGCCGGGACAGGGCGGGGTGAGCAGTTCTTC
CASSAAGTGRGEQFF
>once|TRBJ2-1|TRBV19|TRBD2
TGTGCCAGTAGTATGGGGACTAGCGGGTACAATGAGCAGTTCTTC
CASSMGTSGYNEQFF
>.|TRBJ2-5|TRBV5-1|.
TGCGCCAGCAGCTTCCAACAAGAGACCCAGTACTTC
CASSFQQETQYF
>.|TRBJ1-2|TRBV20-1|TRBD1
TGCAGTGCTAGCAGGGGGCATGGCTACACCTTC
CSASRGHGYTF
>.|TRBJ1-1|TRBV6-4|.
TGTGCCAGCAGTGACTCGAGGATGGGAGGGAACGTAGCTTTCTTT
CASSDSRMGGNVAFF
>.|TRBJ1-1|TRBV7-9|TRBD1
TGTGCCAGCAGCTTACCGGACAGGGATATCACTGAAGCTTTCTTT
CASSLPDRDITEAFF
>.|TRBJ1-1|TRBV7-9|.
TGTGCCAGCAGTTCCCCGGTGGGGGGTTGGACTGAAGCTTTCTTT
CASSSPVGGWTEAFF
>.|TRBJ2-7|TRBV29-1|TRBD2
TGCAGCGTTTTACTCGGGACTAGCGTCTACGAGCAGTACTTC
CSVLLGTSVYEQYF
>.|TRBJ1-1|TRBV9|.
TGTGCCAGCAGCGCCCTCCAGGGTACGAACACTGAAGCTTTCTTT
CASSALQGTNTEAFF
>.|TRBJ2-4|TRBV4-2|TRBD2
TGTGCCAGCAGCCAAGATTCCTATAACTTAGCGGGCCGAAACATTCAGTACTTC
CASSQDSYNLAGRNIQYF
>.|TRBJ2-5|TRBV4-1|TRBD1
TGCGCCAGCAGCCAACTGAACAGGGGAGTTCAGGAGACCCAGTACTTC
CASSQLNRGVQETQYF
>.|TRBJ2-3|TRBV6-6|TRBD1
TGTGCCAGCAGTCAACCGGGACAGGGGAGCACAGATACGCAGTATTTT
CASSQPGQGSTDTQYF
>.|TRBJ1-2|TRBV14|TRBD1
TGTGCCAGCAGCCAAGATGCACAGGGGTTTTATGGCTACACCTTC
CASSQDAQGFYGYTF
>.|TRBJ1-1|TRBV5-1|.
TGCGCCAGCAGGGGAGATGCCTTGGCTGAAGCTTTCTTT
CASRGDALAEAFF
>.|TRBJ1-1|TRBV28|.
TGTGCCAGCAGGGATTGGACGGAGGGGGCTTTCTTT
CASRDWTEGAFF